A selection of T cell receptor beta chains follows, all from one sample in a study of blood T cells in healthy people across ages. TCRdb re-called the 5' RACE reads through MiXCR, storing one row per CDR3 protein. The data show around 800,000 distinct CDR3 sequences, roughly 24% seen once. These data also featured in a second study, about T cells of mothers and their children.

Sequencing used blood. These receptors were obtained from a boy aged 10-17 years in good health. Both conserved end residues are part of each CDR3. The order of the fields is V gene, J gene, clone size, D gene, CDR3 protein, CDR3 DNA. D genes are given only for firm matches. Size is omitted from some rows. Given values are once, few, many or a class for expanded clones.

V gene: TRBV10-1
J gene: TRBJ2-3
clone size: few
D gene: TRBD2
CDR3 protein: CASSDRRGGTDTQYF
CDR3 DNA: TGCGCCAGCAGTGATCGGCGGGGGGGCACAGATACGCAGTATTTT

V gene: TRBV15
J gene: TRBJ2-2
clone size: .
D gene: TRBD1
CDR3 protein: CATSGDRDTGELFF
CDR3 DNA: TGTGCCACCAGCGGGGACAGAGACACCGGGGAGCTGTTTTTT

V gene: TRBV4-1
J gene: TRBJ1-4
clone size: .
D gene: .
CDR3 protein: CASSQGQGVGEKLFF
CDR3 DNA: TGCGCCAGCAGCCAAGGCCAGGGAGTGGGGGAAAAACTGTTTTTT

V gene: TRBV29-1
J gene: TRBJ1-2
clone size: few
D gene: .
CDR3 protein: CSVGWTANYGYTF
CDR3 DNA: TGCAGCGTTGGCTGGACAGCTAACTATGGCTACACCTTC

V gene: TRBV6-5
J gene: TRBJ1-1
clone size: .
D gene: .
CDR3 protein: CAVRWGPANTEAFF
CDR3 DNA: TGTGCCGTCCGATGGGGTCCGGCGAACACTGAAGCTTTCTTT

V gene: TRBV10-3
J gene: TRBJ2-1
clone size: .
D gene: TRBD2
CDR3 protein: CAIIAGDTYNEQFF
CDR3 DNA: TGTGCCATCATAGCGGGGGACACTTACAATGAGCAGTTCTTC

V gene: TRBV12-3/TRBV12-4
J gene: TRBJ2-5
clone size: few
D gene: TRBD1
CDR3 protein: CASSSKSGTGNQETQYF
CDR3 DNA: TGTGCCAGCAGTTCAAAATCAGGGACAGGGAACCAAGAGACCCAGTACTTC

V gene: TRBV7-8
J gene: TRBJ2-4
clone size: .
D gene: .
CDR3 protein: CASSARGAENIQYF
CDR3 DNA: TGTGCCAGCAGCGCTCGCGGGGCAGAAAACATTCAGTACTTC

V gene: TRBV6-1
J gene: TRBJ2-7
clone size: few
D gene: .
CDR3 protein: CASRRVRDGNYEQYF
CDR3 DNA: TGTGCCAGCAGAAGAGTCCGTGACGGAAACTACGAGCAGTACTTC

V gene: TRBV20-1
J gene: TRBJ2-3
clone size: .
D gene: TRBD2
CDR3 protein: CSASFPGGPGADTQYF
CDR3 DNA: TGCAGTGCTAGTTTTCCGGGGGGGCCGGGGGCAGATACGCAGTATTTT

V gene: TRBV19
J gene: TRBJ1-2
clone size: .
D gene: TRBD1
CDR3 protein: CASSGGPNRDSLNYGYTF
CDR3 DNA: TGTGCCAGTAGTGGCGGTCCCAACCGGGACAGCCTTAACTATGGCTACACCTTC

V gene: TRBV14
J gene: TRBJ2-3
clone size: .
D gene: TRBD1
CDR3 protein: CASSLGTAYTDTQYF
CDR3 DNA: TGTGCCAGCAGCCTTGGGACAGCATACACAGATACGCAGTATTTT

V gene: TRBV12-3/TRBV12-4
J gene: TRBJ2-5
clone size: few
D gene: .
CDR3 protein: CASSLGGPGRETQYF
CDR3 DNA: TGTGCCAGCAGTTTAGGGGGGCCAGGACGCGAGACCCAGTACTTT

V gene: TRBV4-1
J gene: TRBJ1-4
clone size: few
D gene: TRBD1
CDR3 protein: CASSQNGARTGEEKLSF
CDR3 DNA: TGCGCCAGCAGCCAAAATGGTGCCCGGACAGGCGAAGAAAAACTGTCTTTT

V gene: TRBV4-1
J gene: TRBJ1-1
clone size: few
D gene: .
CDR3 protein: CASSQDKQLNTEAFF
CDR3 DNA: TGCGCCAGCAGCCAAGATAAACAGCTGAACACTGAAGCTTTCTTT

V gene: TRBV12-3/TRBV12-4
J gene: TRBJ2-3
clone size: few
D gene: .
CDR3 protein: CASSRPRGHPLGDTQYF
CDR3 DNA: TGTGCCAGCAGTCGCCCAAGGGGCCATCCTTTGGGAGATACGCAGTATTTT

V gene: TRBV5-1
J gene: TRBJ2-1
clone size: .
D gene: .
CDR3 protein: CASSLVGNSEQFF
CDR3 DNA: TGCGCCAGCAGCCTGGTAGGGAATTCTGAGCAGTTCTTC

V gene: TRBV5-1
J gene: TRBJ1-1
clone size: few
D gene: .
CDR3 protein: CATIQETNTEAFF
CDR3 DNA: TGCGCCACAATACAGGAGACGAACACTGAAGCTTTCTTT

V gene: TRBV2
J gene: TRBJ1-2
clone size: .
D gene: TRBD1
CDR3 protein: CASSELRDSYGYTF
CDR3 DNA: TGTGCCAGCAGTGAACTAAGGGACAGCTATGGCTACACCTTC

V gene: TRBV5-1
J gene: TRBJ1-4
clone size: .
D gene: .
CDR3 protein: CASSLETAFSDGEKLFF
CDR3 DNA: TGCGCCAGCAGCTTGGAAACAGCGTTCTCAGATGGGGAAAAACTGTTTTTT

V gene: TRBV7-2
J gene: TRBJ2-1
clone size: .
D gene: TRBD1
CDR3 protein: CASSSRGRGNEQFF
CDR3 DNA: TGTGCCAGCAGCTCCAGGGGGCGCGGCAATGAGCAGTTCTTC

V gene: TRBV20-1
J gene: TRBJ1-2
clone size: .
D gene: .
CDR3 protein: CSARASVYGYTF
CDR3 DNA: TGCAGTGCTAGAGCCTCGGTCTATGGCTACACCTTC

V gene: TRBV29-1
J gene: TRBJ2-7
clone size: .
D gene: .
CDR3 protein: CSVVWPMGEQYF
CDR3 DNA: TGCAGCGTTGTTTGGCCCATGGGCGAGCAGTACTTC

V gene: TRBV25-1
J gene: TRBJ2-5
clone size: few
D gene: .
CDR3 protein: CASSAGRTGETQYF
CDR3 DNA: TGTGCCAGCAGTGCAGGGAGGACGGGGGAGACCCAGTACTTC